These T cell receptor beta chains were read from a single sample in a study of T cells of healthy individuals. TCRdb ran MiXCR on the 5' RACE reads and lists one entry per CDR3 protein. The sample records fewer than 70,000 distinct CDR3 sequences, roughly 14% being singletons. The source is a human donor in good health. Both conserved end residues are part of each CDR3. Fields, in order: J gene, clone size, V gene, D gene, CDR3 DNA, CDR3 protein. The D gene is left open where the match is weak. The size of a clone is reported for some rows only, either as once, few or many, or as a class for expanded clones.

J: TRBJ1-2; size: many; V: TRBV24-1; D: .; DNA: TGTGCCACCAGTGACGGGTATGCCCGTGGCTACACCTTC; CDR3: CATSDGYARGYTF
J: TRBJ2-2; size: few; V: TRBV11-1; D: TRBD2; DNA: TGTGCCAGCAGTAGACAGCGGGGCCCCGGGAACACCGGGGAGCTGTTTTTT; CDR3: CASSRQRGPGNTGELFF
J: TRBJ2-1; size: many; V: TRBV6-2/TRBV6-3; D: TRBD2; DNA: TGTGCCAGCAGGCGGGGGGCCGCCTACAATGAGCAGTTCTTC; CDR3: CASRRGAAYNEQFF
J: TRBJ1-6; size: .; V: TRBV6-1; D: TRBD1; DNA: TGTGCCAGCATGGCAGGGGGCTCCTATAATTCACCCCTCCACTTT; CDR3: CASMAGGSYNSPLHF
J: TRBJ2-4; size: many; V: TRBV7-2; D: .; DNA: TGTGCCAGCAGCCCCGGTCTTTCCCAAAGGAACATTCAGTACTTC; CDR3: CASSPGLSQRNIQYF
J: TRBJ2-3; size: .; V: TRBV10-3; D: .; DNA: TGTGCCATCAGTGAGTTGCGGCTAGCGTCCGCCCCAGATACGCAGTATTTT; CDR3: CAISELRLASAPDTQYF
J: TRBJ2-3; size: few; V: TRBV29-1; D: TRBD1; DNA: TGCAGCGTTGAAGGGGACAGGGGGCTGGATACGCAGTATTTT; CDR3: CSVEGDRGLDTQYF
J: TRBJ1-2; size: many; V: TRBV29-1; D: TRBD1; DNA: TGCAGCGTGGACAGGGGGCACGGCTACACCTTC; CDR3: CSVDRGHGYTF
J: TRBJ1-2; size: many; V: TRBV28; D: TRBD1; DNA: TGTGCCAGCAGCCTGGGACAGACTCCCCGGGACTATGGCTACACCTTC; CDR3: CASSLGQTPRDYGYTF
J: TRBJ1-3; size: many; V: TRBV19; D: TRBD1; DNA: TGTGCCAGTAGAGGGACCAGGGGGATCTCTGGAAACACCATATATTTT; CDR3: CASRGTRGISGNTIYF
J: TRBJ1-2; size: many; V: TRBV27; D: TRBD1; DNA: TGTGCCAGCAGACCCGGGACAGGTGGACCCTATGGCTACACCTTC; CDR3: CASRPGTGGPYGYTF
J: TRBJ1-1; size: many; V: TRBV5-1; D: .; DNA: TGCGCCAGTTCGTTGGGGTGGACTGAAGCTTTCTTT; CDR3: CASSLGWTEAFF
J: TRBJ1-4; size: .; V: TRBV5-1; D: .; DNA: TGCGCCAGCAGCTTGGGACAGATAAATGAAAAACTGTTTTTT; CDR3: CASSLGQINEKLFF
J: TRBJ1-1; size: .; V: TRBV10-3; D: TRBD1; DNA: TGTGCCATGGGGACAGAAATGAACACTGAAGCTTTCTTT; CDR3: CAMGTEMNTEAFF
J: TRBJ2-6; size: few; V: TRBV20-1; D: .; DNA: TGCAGTGCTAGCGTGATCTCTGGGGCCAACGTCCTGACTTTC; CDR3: CSASVISGANVLTF
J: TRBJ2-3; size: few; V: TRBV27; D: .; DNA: TGTGCCAGCAGTTCCAGCCCAGGGGCGCAGTATTTT; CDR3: CASSSSPGAQYF
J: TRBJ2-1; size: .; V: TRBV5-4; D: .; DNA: TGTGCCAGCAGACGTGACGGATGGGGGGAGCAGTTCTTC; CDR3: CASRRDGWGEQFF
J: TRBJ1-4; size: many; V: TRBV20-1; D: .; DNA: TGCGCCCTGGGGGGGCAGGCCGGGGAAAAACTGTTTTTT; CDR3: CALGGQAGEKLFF
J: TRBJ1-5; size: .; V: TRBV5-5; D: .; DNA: TGTGCCAGCAGCTTGGCGTCGTCCAGCAATCAGCCCCAGCATTTT; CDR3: CASSLASSSNQPQHF
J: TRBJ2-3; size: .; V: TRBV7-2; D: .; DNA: TGTGCCAGCAGCTTAGTGACGGGTTCGGTAGATACGCAGTATTTT; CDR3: CASSLVTGSVDTQYF
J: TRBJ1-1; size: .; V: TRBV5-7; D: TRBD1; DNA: TGTGCCAGCAGCCCCCGGACAGGGGGAATTGGTGAAGCTTTCTTT; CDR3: CASSPRTGGIGEAFF
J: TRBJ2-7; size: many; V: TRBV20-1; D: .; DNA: TGCAGTGCTATAGGGAATCCCTACGAGCAGTACTTC; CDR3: CSAIGNPYEQYF
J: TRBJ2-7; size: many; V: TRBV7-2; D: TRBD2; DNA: TGTGCCAGCAGCTCCCACCAGATGGCTAGCGGGACCCCCTACGAGCAGTACTTC; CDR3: CASSSHQMASGTPYEQYF
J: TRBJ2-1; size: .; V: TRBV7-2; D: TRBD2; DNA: TGTGCCAGCAGCTCGACAGTTATCCGGGGGGTATACAATGAGCAGTTCTTC; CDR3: CASSSTVIRGVYNEQFF
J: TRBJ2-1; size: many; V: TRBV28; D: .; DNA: TGTGCCAGCAGGGCGTCGGGGAATGAGCAGTTCTTC; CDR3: CASRASGNEQFF
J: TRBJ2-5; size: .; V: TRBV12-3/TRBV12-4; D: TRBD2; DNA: TGTGCCAGCAGTTTAAGCGAAGCGGGACAGACCCAGTACTTC; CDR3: CASSLSEAGQTQYF
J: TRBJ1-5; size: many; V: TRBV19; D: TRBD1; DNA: TGTGCCAGTAATTACAGGGGGCTGAATCAGCCCCAGCATTTT; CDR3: CASNYRGLNQPQHF
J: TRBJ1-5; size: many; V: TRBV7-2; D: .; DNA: TGTGCCAGCAGCCGGACGGGGCAGCCCCAGCATTTT; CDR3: CASSRTGQPQHF
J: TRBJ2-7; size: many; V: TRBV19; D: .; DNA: TGTGCCAGTAGTATAGAGATGGGGGCCTACGAGCAGTACTTC; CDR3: CASSIEMGAYEQYF
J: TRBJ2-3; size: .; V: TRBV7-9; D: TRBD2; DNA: TGTGCCAGCAGCTTACACGCGGGAGGCTCCACAGATACGCAGTATTTT; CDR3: CASSLHAGGSTDTQYF
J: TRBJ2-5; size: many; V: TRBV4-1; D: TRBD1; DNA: TGCGCCAGCAGCCAAGAGGGGACAGGGGGACGGCAAGAGACCCAGTACTTC; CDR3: CASSQEGTGGRQETQYF
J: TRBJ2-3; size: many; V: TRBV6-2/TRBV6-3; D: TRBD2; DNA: TGTGCCAGCAGTCCAACGGCGGGGGGGCCAGATACGCAGTATTTT; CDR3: CASSPTAGGPDTQYF
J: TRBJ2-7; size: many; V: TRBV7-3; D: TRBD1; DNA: TGTGCCAGCAGCCCGACAGGGACCGCTTACGAGCAGTACTTC; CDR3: CASSPTGTAYEQYF
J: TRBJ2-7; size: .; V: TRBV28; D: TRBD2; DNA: TGTGCCAGCAGTGACTCGCTAATTGGCGGGAGGTCCAGGCAGTACTTC; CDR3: CASSDSLIGGRSRQYF
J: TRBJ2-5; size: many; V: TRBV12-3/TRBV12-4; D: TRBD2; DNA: TGTGCCAGCAGTTCTGCGGGAGGAGAGACCCAGTACTTC; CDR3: CASSSAGGETQYF
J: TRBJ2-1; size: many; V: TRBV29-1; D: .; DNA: TGCAGCGTTGAAGTGGATTCCTACAATGAGCAGTTCTTC; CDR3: CSVEVDSYNEQFF
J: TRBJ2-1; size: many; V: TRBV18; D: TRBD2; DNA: TGTGCCAGCTCACCGGGACTAGCGGGAGATTACAATGAGCAGTTCTTC; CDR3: CASSPGLAGDYNEQFF
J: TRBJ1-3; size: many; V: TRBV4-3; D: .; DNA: TGCGCCAGCAGCCAAGATAATAGTGGAAACACCATATATTTT; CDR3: CASSQDNSGNTIYF
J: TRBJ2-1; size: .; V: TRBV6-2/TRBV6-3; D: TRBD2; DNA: TGTGCCAGCCATCGTAGGCGGGCCGGGACTAGCAATGAGCAGTTCTTC; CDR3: CASHRRRAGTSNEQFF
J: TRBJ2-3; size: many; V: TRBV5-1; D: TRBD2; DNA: TGCGCCAGCAGCGCCGGACTAGCGCGGGACACAGATACGCAGTATTTT; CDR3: CASSAGLARDTDTQYF
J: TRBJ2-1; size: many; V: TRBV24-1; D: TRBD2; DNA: TGTGCCACATCCTCCCGGACTAGCTCCCACAATGAGCAGTTCTTC; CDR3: CATSSRTSSHNEQFF
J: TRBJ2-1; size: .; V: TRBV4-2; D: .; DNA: TGTGCCAGCAGCCAGCCGGGACCAGAGCAGCTTGGTGAGCAGTTCTTC; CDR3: CASSQPGPEQLGEQFF
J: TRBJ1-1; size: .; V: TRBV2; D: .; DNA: TGTGCCAGCAGGGTCGGCCCGAACACTGAAGCTTTCTTT; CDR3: CASRVGPNTEAFF
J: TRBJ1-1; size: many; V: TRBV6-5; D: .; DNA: TGTGCCAGCAGTTACTCGATCTTCGTGAGCACTGAAGCTTTCTTT; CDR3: CASSYSIFVSTEAFF
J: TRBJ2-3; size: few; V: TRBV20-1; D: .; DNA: TGCAGTGCTAGAGATCAAGCATACACAGATACGCAGTATTTT; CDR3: CSARDQAYTDTQYF
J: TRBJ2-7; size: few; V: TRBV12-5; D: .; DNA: TGTGCTAGTGCCCTTACAGGAACTTACGAGCAGTACTTC; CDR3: CASALTGTYEQYF
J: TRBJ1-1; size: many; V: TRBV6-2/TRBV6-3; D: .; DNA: TGTGCCAGCAGGACGGGCGTCACTGAAGCTTTCTTT; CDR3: CASRTGVTEAFF
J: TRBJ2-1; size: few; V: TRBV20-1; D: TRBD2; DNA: TGCAGTGTTAAGGGCCTAGCGGGAATTGAGCAGTTCTTC; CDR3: CSVKGLAGIEQFF
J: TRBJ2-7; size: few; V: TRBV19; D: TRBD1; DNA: TGTGCCAGTAGTATCGCGGGACAGGGGAACTACGAGCAGTACTTC; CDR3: CASSIAGQGNYEQYF
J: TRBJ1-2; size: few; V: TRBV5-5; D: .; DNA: TGTGCCAGCAGCCTACGTCTTCTCCGGGACAACTACATCTATGGCTACACCTTC; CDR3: CASSLRLLRDNYIYGYTF
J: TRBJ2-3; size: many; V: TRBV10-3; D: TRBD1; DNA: TGTGCCATCAGTGAGTCGTCCCCGGGACAGGGGGCAGATACGCAGTATTTT; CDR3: CAISESSPGQGADTQYF
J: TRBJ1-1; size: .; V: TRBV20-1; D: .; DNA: TGCAGTGCCAATCCGGAGGGGTTCCGGGGGAACACTGAAGCTTTCTTT; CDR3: CSANPEGFRGNTEAFF
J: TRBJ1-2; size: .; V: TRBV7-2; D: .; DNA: TGTGCCAGCAGCTCCGGACGGGCTAACTATGGCTACACCTTC; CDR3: CASSSGRANYGYTF
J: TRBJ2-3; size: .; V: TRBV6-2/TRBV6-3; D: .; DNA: TGTGCCAGCAGGATTAGATGGGATACGCAGTATTTT; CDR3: CASRIRWDTQYF